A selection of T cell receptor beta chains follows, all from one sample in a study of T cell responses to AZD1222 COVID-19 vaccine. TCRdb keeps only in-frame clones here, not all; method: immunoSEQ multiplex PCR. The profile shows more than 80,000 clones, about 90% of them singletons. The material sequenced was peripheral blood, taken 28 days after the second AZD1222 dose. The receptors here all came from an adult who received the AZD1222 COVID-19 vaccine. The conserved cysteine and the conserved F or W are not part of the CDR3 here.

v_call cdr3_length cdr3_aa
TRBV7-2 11 ASSFGQSYEQY
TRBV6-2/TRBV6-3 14 ASSYLGGPNTGELF
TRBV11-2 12 ASSLGPGPTEAF
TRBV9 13 ASSVGQGAGTEAF
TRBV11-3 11 ASSLDAAGEQY
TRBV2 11 ASRGTSGGVQY
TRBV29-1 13 SVGGQGTTNEKLF
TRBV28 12 ASTMEQARDTQY
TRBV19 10 ASRTGTDTQY
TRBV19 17 ASSSARPGQGASNQPQH
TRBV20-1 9 SALLDYGYT
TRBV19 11 ASSPRVNTEAF
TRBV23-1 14 AIRWGESSYNSPLH
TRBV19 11 ASSIGLLDEQY
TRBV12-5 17 ASGLQLRGAHYSNQPQH
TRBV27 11 ASSMTVSYGYT
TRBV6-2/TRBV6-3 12 ASSGTGTGTEAF
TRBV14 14 AVRVRSVSSVYGYT
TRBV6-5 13 ASSYSAGANEKLF
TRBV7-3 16 ASSLGALRGTGVKRQY
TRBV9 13 ASSVGAGINSPLH
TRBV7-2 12 ASSLGGHDSPLH
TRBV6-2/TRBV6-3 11 ASSYDRITEAF
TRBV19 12 ASSMPGNNQPQH
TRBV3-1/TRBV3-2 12 ASSQGGAPNEQF
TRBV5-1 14 ASSLALAGNTGELF
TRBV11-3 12 ASSSGLGLATQY
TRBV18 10 ASSPQDGELF
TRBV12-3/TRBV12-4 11 ASQDVRRTEAF
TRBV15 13 ATSRARQGDQPQH
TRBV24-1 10 AIQGNTGELF
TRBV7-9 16 ASSFLISPTGKFYGYT
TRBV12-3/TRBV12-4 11 ASSLLGNSPLH
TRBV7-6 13 ASSPVGGSNQPQH
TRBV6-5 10 ASSYDNSPLH
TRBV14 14 ASSQDDFSGGSTQY
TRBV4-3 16 ASSQEGREGAYNSPLH
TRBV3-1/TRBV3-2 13 ASSPRLAGVGEQY
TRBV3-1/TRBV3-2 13 ASSQDIWGVYEQY
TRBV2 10 ASSQGAYEQY
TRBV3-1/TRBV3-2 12 ASSRNQESSGYT
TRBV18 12 ASSSLDRGAEAF
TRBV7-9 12 ASSLVPGSYEQY
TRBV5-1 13 ASSPVAGHNQPQH
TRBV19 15 ASSIDGGFDGANVLT
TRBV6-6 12 ASSPPEGRGEAF
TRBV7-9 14 ASSSPGLAGKIEQF
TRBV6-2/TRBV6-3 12 ASSYSTRVYGYT
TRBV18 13 ASSPPPGDAGELF
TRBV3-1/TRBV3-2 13 ASSQWDSIRLRAF
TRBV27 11 ASTSDRNTEAF
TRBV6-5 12 ASARDRETYGYT
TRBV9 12 ASSVGGTTDTQY
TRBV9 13 ASSARDSPYNEQF
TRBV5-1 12 ASSPMGIRDTQY
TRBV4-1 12 ASSPTEPTYEQY